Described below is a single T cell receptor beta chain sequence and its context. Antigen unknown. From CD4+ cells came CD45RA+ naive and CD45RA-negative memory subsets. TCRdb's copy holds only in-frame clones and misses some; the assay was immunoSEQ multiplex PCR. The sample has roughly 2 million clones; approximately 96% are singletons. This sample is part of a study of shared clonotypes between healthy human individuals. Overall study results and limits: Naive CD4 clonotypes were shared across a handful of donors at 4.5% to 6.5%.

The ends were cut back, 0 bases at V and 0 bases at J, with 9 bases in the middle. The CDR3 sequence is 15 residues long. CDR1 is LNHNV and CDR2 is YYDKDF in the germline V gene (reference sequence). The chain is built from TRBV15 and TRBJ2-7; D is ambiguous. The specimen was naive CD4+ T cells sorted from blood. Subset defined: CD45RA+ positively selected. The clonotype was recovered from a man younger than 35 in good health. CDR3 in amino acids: CATSRDRIGSYEQYF. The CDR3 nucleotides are TGTGCCACCAGCAGAGATCGGATTGGCTCCTACGAGCAGTACTTC.